This TCR beta chain was retrieved from a study of shared clonotypes between healthy human individuals. Study-level information: CD4 naive and memory got three plates each, CD8 naive two, CD8 memory one. Study-wide points: Rarefaction exposed incomplete sorted-subset sequencing despite large depth.

As to this clone: Its antigen is still unknown.

Deep level was the assay's run setting. Here immunoSEQ multiplex PCR was the method, and the copy in TCRdb shows in-frame clones only, minus some. The sample holds 800,000 to 1,200,000 clones, approximately 80% seen once. The clonotype originates from a man younger than 35 in good health. Some clones in this sample may be carry-over from other donors' samples. The sequenced material came from memory CD4+ T cells from PBMCs. Described subset: CD45RA-negative fraction.

CDR3 DNA: TGTGCCAGCAGCTTAGATGGGACAGGGTTTCAAGAGACCCAGTACTTC. Its protein product is CASSLDGTGFQETQYF. This rearrangement joins TRBV11-1 to TRBJ2-5, with 9 bases lining up with TRBD1. Germline V gene sequence: CDR1 SGHAT, CDR2 FQDESV (reference sequence). The V and J ends lost 1 base and 2 bases, in that order; junction bases with no gene match: 5. This CDR3 comprises 16 residues.